The 25 T cell receptor beta chains below were found in one sample sequenced in a study of blood T cell repertoires in COVID-19. The data were produced by immunoSEQ multiplex PCR, yet TCRdb's version contains in-frame clones alone and is incomplete. Of approximately 210,000 clones listed, 82% are singletons. The specimen was PBMCs or T cells enriched from blood (not recorded which). The receptors were gathered from a man in his forties who had recovered from COVID-19.

This chain uses TRBV6-2 or TRBV6-3 with TRBJ2-7; TRBD2 matches at 14 bases. The length of the CDR3 is 17 residues. The J segment lost 2 bases and the V segment lost 3 bases, leaving 6 bases of the junction unmatched. Germline V CDR1 and CDR2: MNHEY, SVGEGT. This CDR3 is CASSYGLAGGWAYEQYV. The DNA for the CDR3 is TGTGCCAGCAGTTATGGACTAGCGGGAGGATGGGCCTACGAGCAGTACGTC.

The V gene is TRBV6-5, the J gene TRBJ1-3; a weak D match, TRBD1 (6 bases). Germline CDR1 reads MNHEY; CDR2 reads SVGAGI. CDR3 length: 14 amino acids. Trimming took 7 bases from V and 2 from J, leaving 12 bases between them. CDR3 amino acids: CASILNRAGNTIYF. CDR3 nucleotides: TGTGCCAGCATTTTAAACAGGGCTGGAAACACCATATATTTT.

CDR3 sequence: CAGRTGSDTQYF. The CDR3 nucleotides read TGTGCCGGACGCACAGGGTCAGATACGCAGTATTTT. J is TRBJ2-3 and V is TRBV28; tentative D call: TRBD1 (6 bases). This CDR3 comprises 12 residues. Germline lookup yields CDR1 MDHEN and CDR2 SYDVKM. The V end lost 11 bases, the J end lost 4 bases, and 13 bases lay between the germline ends.

The chain has TRBV29-1 and TRBJ1-2, with D perhaps matching TRBD1 (5 bases). This CDR3 is built from 13 residues. Germline CDR1 is SQVTM and CDR2 is ANQGSEA. With 6 bases removed from V and 4 bases from J, the gap between germline ends came to 15 bases. DNA of the CDR3: TGCAGCGTCGCCTGGACAAGTCCCTATGGCTACACCTTC. This codes for CSVAWTSPYGYTF.

This clone was seen a single time. V and J are TRBV28 and TRBJ1-6, with D uncertain. The length of the CDR3 is 14 residues. CDR1 is MDHEN and CDR2 is SYDVKM in the germline V gene. Trimming shortened V by 1 base and J by 6 bases, and 7 bases separated the two germline ends. The CDR3 loop is CASSLFGSNSPLHF. CDR3 DNA: TGTGCCAGCAGTTTATTCGGGAGTAATTCACCCCTCCACTTT.

The rearrangement uses TRBV6-5 and TRBJ2-4; 10 positions agree with TRBD2. The germline V gene has CDR1 MNHEY and CDR2 SVGAGI. Trimming took 7 bases from V and 8 from J; bases not matched to a gene: 8. The CDR3 extends over 14 amino acids. The CDR3 sequence: CASTASGSLYIQYF. CDR3 nucleotides: TGTGCCAGCACCGCTAGCGGGAGTTTGTACATTCAGTACTTC.

The V gene is TRBV10-3, the J gene TRBJ2-5; D not resolved. With 3 bases removed from V and 2 bases from J, the gap between germline ends came to 4 bases. This CDR3 is 12 amino acids long. Per germline, CDR1 ENHRY and CDR2 SYGVKD. The CDR3 region is CAISELQETQYF. The CDR3 coding sequence is TGTGCCATCAGTGAACTTCAAGAGACCCAGTACTTC.

This chain uses TRBV30 with TRBJ1-1, with D maybe TRBD1 (6 bases). The V and J ends lost 4 bases and 7 bases respectively, with 28 bases between them. The CDR3 extends over 17 amino acids. Germline lookup yields CDR1 GTSNPN and CDR2 SVGIG (reference sequence). The CDR3 DNA reads TGTGCCTGGATAGGGGGACCCCGACTGGGGGGGAATGGTGAAGCTTTCTTT. Translated, it gives CAWIGGPRLGGNGEAFF.

V and J are TRBV4-2 and TRBJ2-1, with D possibly matching TRBD1 (6 bases). Germline V gene lookup returns CDR1 LGHNA and CDR2 YNFKEQ. There are 13 residues in the CDR3. Trimming removed 0 bases from V and 15 bases from J, with 15 bases in between. The CDR3: CASSQERDKAVFF. The CDR3 DNA follows: TGTGCCAGCAGCCAAGAAAGGGACAAAGCTGTGTTCTTC.

This clone appeared a few times. The V gene is TRBV19, the J gene TRBJ2-1, with D possibly matching TRBD2 (7 bases). This CDR3 is 14 amino acids long. Germline V lookup: CDR1 LNHDA, CDR2 SQIVND (reference sequence). V was pared by 1 base and J by 7 bases, with 11 bases between. CDR3 nucleotide sequence: TGTGCCAGTAGTATAGTCAGGGGAGGGAATGAGCAGTTCTTC. It specifies CASSIVRGGNEQFF. Supplemented by reference TRBV19 and TRBJ2-1, the full variable domain reads DGGITQSPKYLFRKEGQNVTLSCEQNLNHDAMYWYRQDPGQGLRLIYYSQIVNDFQKGDIAEGYSVSREKKESFPLTVTSAQKNPTAFYLCASSIVRGGNEQFFGPGTRLTVL.

The chain uses TRBV18 and TRBJ1-1; 8 bases match TRBD1. The CDR3 has 16 residues. Germline trimming cut 4 bases from V and 5 bases from J; bases unmatched to any gene: 12. Germline CDR1 and CDR2: KGHSH and LQKENI. As DNA, the CDR3 is TGTGCCAGCTCACGCGGAACAGGGGGAGGGGGGACTGAAGCTTTCTTT. Translating gives CASSRGTGGGGTEAFF.

The genes are TRBV30 and TRBJ1-5, with no clear D. The germline V gene encodes CDR1 GTSNPN and CDR2 SVGIG (reference sequence). This CDR3 contains 13 residues. Trimming removed 0 bases from V and 6 bases from J, with 9 bases in between. Written as DNA, the CDR3 is TGTGCCTGGAGTGTACTTACGGGTCAGCCCCAGCATTTT. Protein: CAWSVLTGQPQHF.

The rearrangement links TRBV4-3 to TRBJ2-1; D unresolved. V was pared by 4 bases and J by 7 bases, with 14 bases between. The CDR3 runs 14 residues. CDR1 is LGHNA and CDR2 is YSLEER in the germline V gene. CDR3 nucleotide sequence: TGCGCCAGCAGCCCCGGCGCTAGTAGTAATGAGCAGTTCTTC. Amino acids: CASSPGASSNEQFF.

This CDR3 reads CASSTGDPSYEQYF. DNA of the CDR3: TGCGCCAGCAGCACAGGGGACCCCTCCTACGAGCAGTACTTC. This sequence joins TRBV5-1 and TRBJ2-7; 7 bases are a match to TRBD1. The germline V gene has CDR1 SGHRS and CDR2 YFSETQ. V shed 4 bases, J shed 0 bases, and the junction held 4 bases outside the gene matches. The CDR3 covers 14 residues.

The chain recombines TRBV7-2 with TRBJ1-1; 7 bases match TRBD1. V was pared by 1 base and J by 2 bases, with 10 bases of the junction left unmatched. CDR3 length equals 17 residues. Per the germline V gene, CDR1 is SGHTA and CDR2 is FQGNSA. Here the CDR3 reads CASSLGSAGGKNTEAFF. Here the CDR3 DNA reads TGTGCCAGCAGCTTAGGTAGTGCAGGGGGAAAAAACACTGAAGCTTTCTTT.

The J gene is TRBJ2-7, the V gene TRBV6-5; unclear D gene. V lost 6 bases and J 2 bases, leaving 8 bases between the germline ends. This CDR3 is 12 amino acids long. CDR1 and CDR2 from the germline V gene are MNHEY and SVGAGI. CDR3 sequence: CASSQVPYEQYF. DNA of the CDR3: TGTGCCAGCAGCCAGGTTCCCTACGAGCAGTACTTC.

In this sample, this clone turned up a few times. This chain joins TRBV5-4 and TRBJ2-1; 8 nucleotides line up with TRBD2. Per germline, CDR1 SGHNT and CDR2 YYREEE (reference sequence). Trimming took 5 bases from V and 7 from J; bases not matched to a gene: 11. The CDR3 covers 15 residues. CDR3 nucleotide sequence: TGTGCCAGCAGGTCGGGGCTAGCGGGCGAAAATGAGCAGTTCTTC. Translating gives CASRSGLAGENEQFF.

This chain joins TRBV6-5 and TRBJ2-1; a possible D gene is TRBD1 (6 bases). Looked up from germline, CDR1 is MNHEY and CDR2 is SVGAGI. V lost 2 bases and J 7 bases, leaving 12 bases between the germline ends. This CDR3 contains 14 residues. CDR3 in amino acids: CASSYKAGENEQFF. CDR3 sequence (DNA): TGTGCCAGCAGTTACAAAGCAGGGGAGAATGAGCAGTTCTTC.

J is TRBJ1-2 and V is TRBV11-2; 7 nucleotides agree with TRBD1. CDR1 is SGHAT, CDR2 FQNNGV, per germline. Trimming cost V 5 bases and J 4 bases; bases outside gene matches: 13. This CDR3 has 16 residues. The CDR3 DNA reads as TGTGCCAGCAGCCAGAGACAGGGCCCGGTGGCCTATGGCTACACCTTC. It codes for CASSQRQGPVAYGYTF.

The chain joins TRBV24-1 to TRBJ2-4; possible D gene TRBD2, 6 bases. The CDR3 covers 19 residues. Germline CDR1 KGHDR, CDR2 SFDVKD. Trimming removed 0 bases from V and 1 base from J, with 18 bases in between. CDR3 in DNA: TGTGCCACCAGTGATTTGAGGTTAAGAGCGGGTGACGCCAAAAACATTCAGTACTTC. Translated: CATSDLRLRAGDAKNIQYF.

The chain combines TRBV2 with TRBJ2-3, with 12 bases aligning to TRBD2. Germline trimming cut 1 base from V and 1 base from J; bases unmatched to any gene: 0. CDR3 length: 16 residues. Germline lookup yields CDR1 SNHLY and CDR2 FYNNEI. The DNA for the CDR3 is TGTGCCAGCAGTGAAGGACTAGCGGGAGGCACAGATACGCAGTATTTT. Translated: CASSEGLAGGTDTQYF.

V usage is TRBV29-1 and J usage is TRBJ1-2; a possible D gene is TRBD1 (6 bases). This CDR3 is 12 amino acids long. The V end lost 5 bases, the J end lost 5 bases, and 12 bases lay between the germline ends. Per the germline V gene, CDR1 is SQVTM and CDR2 is ANQGSEA. This CDR3 reads CSVLQGSYGYTF. For the CDR3, the DNA is TGCAGCGTTCTACAGGGATCGTATGGCTACACCTTC.

The J gene is TRBJ2-3, the V gene TRBV18, with 8 bases lining up with TRBD2. Germline assignment: CDR1 KGHSH and CDR2 LQKENI. This CDR3 region has 17 residues. V shed 3 bases and J 0 bases; nucleotides not matched to a gene: 8. CDR3 bases: TGTGCCAGCTCACCCAGGGCGGGAGGACTAAGCACAGATACGCAGTATTTT. Translating gives CASSPRAGGLSTDTQYF.

The chain recombines TRBV18 with TRBJ1-6; unclear D gene. Trimming took off 3 bases at V and 6 bases at J, with 9 bases between the two ends. The CDR3 consists of 14 residues. From germline, CDR1 is KGHSH and CDR2 LQKENI. The CDR3, as DNA: TGTGCCAGCTCACCGGAGCAGCTTAATTCACCCCTCCACTTT. This translates into CASSPEQLNSPLHF. The full variable domain, with the rest looked up from reference TRBV18 and TRBJ1-6, is NAGVMQNPRHLVRRRGQEARLRCSPMKGHSHVYWYRQLPEEGLKFMVYLQKENIIDESGMPKERFSAEFPKEGPSILRIQQVVRGDSAAYFCASSPEQLNSPLHFGNGTRLTVT.

The rearrangement uses TRBV30 and TRBJ2-3, with 7 bases that match TRBD1. Germline trimming cut 4 bases from V and 4 bases from J; bases unmatched to any gene: 2. CDR3 length equals 12 residues. CDR1 and CDR2 from the germline V gene are GTSNPN and SVGIG (reference sequence). CDR3 DNA sequence: TGTGCCTGGAAGGGGGCAGCAGATACGCAGTATTTT. Translation: CAWKGAADTQYF.